This T cell receptor beta chain came from a study of post-analysis software for immune sequencing data. For the study at large: The courses of disease that were included comprised relapsing-remitting, secondary progressive and progressive-relapsing multiple sclerosis. Study observations and caveats: Among five TRBV segments more frequent in patients than controls were TRBV5-6, TRBV5-1 and TRBV20-1.

Remarks on this clonotype: Its antigen remains unknown.

Presence of unique molecular identifiers characterized the TCR beta cDNA libraries. One entry per CDR3 protein, called by TCRdb with MiXCR from the PCR reads. The data contain a few hundred thousand distinct CDR3 sequences, 36% of them singletons. This CDR3 is 13 amino acids long. The V segment lost 3 bases and the J segment 5 bases; nucleotides outside the gene matches: 4. Germline lookup yields CDR1 DFQATT and CDR2 SNEGSKA (reference sequence). The chain couples TRBV20-1 to TRBJ2-1, with 7 bases aligning to TRBD1. The source of this sequence is a girl aged 10 to 17 with multiple sclerosis. Input material: blood. The DNA for the CDR3 is TGCAGTGCTAGGAAGGACAGGAACAATGAGCAGTTCTTC. Residues: CSARKDRNNEQFF.